What follows are 17 T cell receptor beta chains derived from one specimen sequenced in a study of CD8+ T cells in alopecia areata. Treatment described: oral pan-JAK inhibitor, 5-10 mg twice daily. cDNA reverse transcribed from extracted RNA served as the sequencing template. Here immunoSEQ multiplex PCR was the method, and the copy in TCRdb shows in-frame clones only, minus some. Altogether around 150,000 clones are present, roughly 60% being singletons, with the ten largest covering 14%. Material: CD4+ T cells sorted from blood, obtained at week 24, from a patient treated with tofacitinib. These TCRs come from a human donor with alopecia areata.

The chain has TRBV29-1 and TRBJ1-1; D not certain. Trimming shortened V by 7 bases and J by 4 bases, and 13 bases separated the two germline ends. The germline gives CDR1 SQVTM, CDR2 ANQGSEA. The CDR3 runs 12 residues. The CDR3 reads CSAERAVTEAFF. The CDR3 region has the DNA TGCAGCGCCGAGAGGGCAGTCACTGAAGCTTTCTTT.

A few counts support this clone. The chain links TRBV10-3 to TRBJ1-3; no definite D call. The V end was cut by 10 bases, the J end by 0 bases, with 13 bases between. Germline V gene data show CDR1 as ENHRY and CDR2 as SYGVKD. CDR3 length: 14 residues. CDR3 nucleotides: TGTGCCACTGCGACTGGGAGCTCTGGAAACACCATATATTTT. As protein: CATATGSSGNTIYF.

V usage is TRBV2 and J usage is TRBJ2-7, with D perhaps TRBD2 (6 bases). Germline V gene lookup returns CDR1 SNHLY and CDR2 FYNNEI. The CDR3 has 12 residues. Trimming removed 7 bases at V and 6 bases at J, with 13 bases between. The CDR3 sequence is CASMEGPSEQYF. DNA of the CDR3: TGTGCCAGCATGGAGGGTCCAAGCGAGCAGTACTTC.

The chain couples TRBV5-1 to TRBJ2-5, with D perhaps being TRBD1 or TRBD2 (5 bases each). The germline V gene encodes CDR1 SGHRS and CDR2 YFSETQ. V lost 0 bases and J 5 bases, leaving 14 bases between the germline ends. This CDR3 has 15 amino acids. CDR3 DNA: TGCGCCAGCAGCTTGGGGGACGCAGGGTTGGAGACCCAGTACTTC. This codes for CASSLGDAGLETQYF.

This clone was observed a few times. The rearrangement uses TRBV20-1 and TRBJ1-2, with D possibly matching TRBD1 (5 bases). CDR3 length equals 11 residues. The V and J ends lost 5 bases and 5 bases respectively, with 9 bases between them. Germline assignment: CDR1 DFQATT and CDR2 SNEGSKA (reference sequence). In nucleotides, the CDR3 is TGCAGTGCTCCAGGGCTATATGGCTACACCTTC. This encodes CSAPGLYGYTF.

The chain recombines TRBV19 with TRBJ2-2, with TRBD1 matching over 10 bases. CDR3 size: 15 residues. Trimming removed 5 bases from V and 7 bases from J; junction bases left unmatched: 7. CDR1 is LNHDA and CDR2 is SQIVND in the germline V gene (reference sequence). Here the CDR3 reads CASSPGQGTIGELFF. CDR3 nucleotides: TGTGCCAGTAGTCCGGGACAGGGGACAATCGGGGAGCTGTTTTTT. Drawing the rest from reference TRBV19 and TRBJ2-2, the complete variable domain is DGGITQSPKYLFRKEGQNVTLSCEQNLNHDAMYWYRQDPGQGLRLIYYSQIVNDFQKGDIAEGYSVSREKKESFPLTVTSAQKNPTAFYLCASSPGQGTIGELFFGEGSRLTVL.

V and J are TRBV18 and TRBJ2-5, with no clear D. V was clipped by 1 base and J by 0 bases, with 9 bases between them. The V gene's germline CDR1 is KGHSH and CDR2 LQKENI. This CDR3 region has 15 residues. CDR3 region: CASSPRPRDQETQYF. CDR3 bases: TGTGCCAGCTCACCACGGCCCCGGGACCAAGAGACCCAGTACTTC.

This clone was seen a few times. This chain connects TRBV11-2 to TRBJ1-6; no definite D call. With 5 bases removed from V and 8 bases from J, the gap between germline ends came to 16 bases. The CDR3 has 15 amino acids. Germline V CDR1 and CDR2: SGHAT, FQNNGV. This CDR3 reads CASSQRRGMDSPLHF. CDR3 DNA sequence: TGTGCCAGCAGCCAAAGACGGGGTATGGATTCACCCCTCCACTTT.

This clone has just one count. The chain recombines TRBV5-1 with TRBJ1-2; 8 bases line up with TRBD1. Trimming removed 4 bases from V and 4 bases from J; junction bases left unmatched: 9. This CDR3 is built from 15 residues. CDR1 SGHRS and CDR2 YFSETQ come from the germline V gene. The CDR3 loop is CASSTGQALVYGYTF. The CDR3 region has the DNA TGCGCCAGCAGCACGGGACAGGCTCTGGTCTATGGCTACACCTTC.

V gene TRBV30 combines with J gene TRBJ2-3; 9 bases align to TRBD2. The CDR3 has 14 residues. Germline CDR1 reads GTSNPN; CDR2 reads SVGIG (reference sequence). The ends lost 0 bases at V and 6 bases at J; junction bases unmatched: 4. CDR3 sequence (DNA): TGTGCCTGGAGTGTACTCGCGGGGGGGGATACGCAGTATTTT. This codes for CAWSVLAGGDTQYF.

The genes are TRBV7-9 and TRBJ2-7, with D tentatively TRBD2 (5 bases). V lost 8 bases to trimming and J lost 2 bases, with 7 bases between them. Germline V lookup: CDR1 SEHNR, CDR2 FQNEAQ (reference sequence). The CDR3 length is 11 residues. In nucleotides, the CDR3 is TGTGCCAGCCGGGGAACCTACGAGCAGTACTTC. The encoded protein is CASRGTYEQYF.

This chain links TRBV4-2 with TRBJ1-1; 8 bases align to TRBD1. The CDR3 consists of 16 residues. CDR1 is LGHNA and CDR2 is YNFKEQ in the germline V gene. V lost 1 base, J lost 2 bases, and 6 bases stayed unmatched. CDR3 protein: CASSQARGRGNTEAFF. CDR3 coding DNA: TGTGCCAGCAGCCAAGCCAGGGGGCGCGGTAACACTGAAGCTTTCTTT.

V and J are TRBV29-1 and TRBJ2-1; perhaps D is TRBD1 or TRBD2 (5 bases each). Germline values: CDR1 SQVTM, CDR2 ANQGSEA. The germline V and J ends were trimmed by 5 bases and 0 bases, with 14 bases remaining between them. The CDR3 has 15 amino acids. CDR3 in amino acids: CSVPSGTISYNEQFF. DNA of the CDR3: TGCAGCGTTCCATCCGGGACCATCTCCTACAATGAGCAGTTCTTC.

This clone has more than one count but fewer than ten. The chain combines TRBV5-1 with TRBJ2-3; 7 positions match TRBD2. The germline CDR1 and CDR2 sequences are SGHRS and YFSETQ. V gave up 3 bases and J gave up 2 bases; unmatched junction bases: 6. The CDR3 is 15 residues long. CDR3: CASSYRSGATDTQYF. The CDR3 coding sequence is TGCGCCAGCAGCTATCGAAGCGGGGCCACAGATACGCAGTATTTT.

This clone came up a few times. J is TRBJ1-2 and V is TRBV11-2; 7 bases align to TRBD1. The germline gives CDR1 SGHAT, CDR2 FQNNGV. The CDR3 spans 15 residues. Trimming cost V 1 base and J 2 bases; bases outside gene matches: 4. CDR3 bases: TGTGCCAGCAGCTTAGTCCAGACAGGGAACTATGGCTACACCTTC. This sequence encodes CASSLVQTGNYGYTF.

The CDR3 nucleotides read TGCAGCGTTACCACAGGGAAGAGTGGCTACACCTTC. The encoded protein is CSVTTGKSGYTF. The chain recombines TRBV29-1 with TRBJ1-2; tentatively, D is TRBD1 (6 bases). With 5 bases removed from V and 7 bases from J, the gap between germline ends came to 14 bases. CDR1 and CDR2 (germline): SQVTM, ANQGSEA. The CDR3 has 12 residues.

This sequence joins TRBV30 and TRBJ2-3; 9 positions agree with TRBD2. Germline CDR1 is GTSNPN and CDR2 is SVGIG (reference sequence). V lost 4 bases to trimming and J lost 2 bases; unmatched junction nucleotides: 4. This CDR3 spans 14 amino acids. The CDR3 spells CAWMSGGFTDTQYF. In DNA form, the CDR3 reads TGTGCCTGGATGAGCGGGGGGTTCACAGATACGCAGTATTTT.